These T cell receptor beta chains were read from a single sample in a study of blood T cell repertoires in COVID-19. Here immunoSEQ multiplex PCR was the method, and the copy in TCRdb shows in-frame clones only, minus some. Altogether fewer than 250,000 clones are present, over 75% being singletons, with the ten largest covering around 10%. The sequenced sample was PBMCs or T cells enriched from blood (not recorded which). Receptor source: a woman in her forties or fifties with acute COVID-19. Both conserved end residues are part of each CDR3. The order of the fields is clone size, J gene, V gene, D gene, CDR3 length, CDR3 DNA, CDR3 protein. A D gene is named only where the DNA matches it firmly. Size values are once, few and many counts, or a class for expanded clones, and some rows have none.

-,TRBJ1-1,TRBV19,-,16,TGTGCCAGTAGGTCCTCTCCGGGACACTCCTTCGCGGAAGCTTTCTTT,CASRSSPGHSFAEAFF
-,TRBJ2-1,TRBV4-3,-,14,TGCGCCAGCAGCCAAGGGGGCCCCTACAATGAGCAGTTCTTC,CASSQGGPYNEQFF
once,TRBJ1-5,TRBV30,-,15,TGTGCCGGTAGCCAGGGACTACCGAGCAATCAGCCCCAGCATTTT,CAGSQGLPSNQPQHF
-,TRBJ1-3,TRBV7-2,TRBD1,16,TGTGCCAGCAGCCCAAGACAGGGGGCGTGGGGAAACACCATATATTTT,CASSPRQGAWGNTIYF
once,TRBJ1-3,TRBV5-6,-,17,TGTGCCAGCAGCTTTTTTTCGGGATCCCGAGCGGGAAACACCATATATTTT,CASSFFSGSRAGNTIYF
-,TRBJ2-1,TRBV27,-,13,TGTGCCAGCACCGACAGGTCCTACAATGAGCAGTTCTTC,CASTDRSYNEQFF
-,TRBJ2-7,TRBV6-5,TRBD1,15,TGTGCCAGCAGTTACTCGGGACAGGGGGCGGGGGAGCAGTACTTC,CASSYSGQGAGEQYF
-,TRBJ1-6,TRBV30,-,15,TGTGCCTGGAACAAGGGGCGGTTGGTTTTTTCACCCCTCCACTTT,CAWNKGRLVFSPLHF
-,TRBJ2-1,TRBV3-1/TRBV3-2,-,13,TGTGCCAGCAGCCAATATCTAGACAATGAGCAGTTCTTC,CASSQYLDNEQFF
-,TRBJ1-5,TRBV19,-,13,TGTGCCAGTAGCACACAGGGCAATCAGCCCCAGCATTTT,CASSTQGNQPQHF
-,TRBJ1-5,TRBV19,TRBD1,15,TGTGCCAGTAGTAATACAGGGGGAAGCGATCAGCCCCAGCATTTT,CASSNTGGSDQPQHF
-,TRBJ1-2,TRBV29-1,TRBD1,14,TGCAGCGTTGGGGACAGCGGCTTAAACTATGGCTACACCTTC,CSVGDSGLNYGYTF
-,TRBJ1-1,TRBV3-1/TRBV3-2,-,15,TGTGCCAGCAGCCCAGATCCCGGGACATCCACTGAAGCTTTCTTT,CASSPDPGTSTEAFF
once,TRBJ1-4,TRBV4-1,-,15,TGCGCCAGCAGCCAAGATGACCGAACCGGGACATTACTGTTTTTT,CASSQDDRTGTLLFF
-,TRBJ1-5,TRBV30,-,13,TGTGCCTGGAGTGAGAGCCTGAATCAGCCCCAGCATTTT,CAWSESLNQPQHF
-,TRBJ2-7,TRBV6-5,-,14,TGTGCCAGCAGAACGACAGACACCTCCTACGAGCAGTACTTC,CASRTTDTSYEQYF
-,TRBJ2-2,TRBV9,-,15,TGTGCCAGCAGCGCCTCAGGGGTCGGCACCGGGGAGCTGTTTTTT,CASSASGVGTGELFF
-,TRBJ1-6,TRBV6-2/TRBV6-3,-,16,TGTGCCAGCAGTTATCGGACAGCGCCCTATAATTCACCCCTCCACTTT,CASSYRTAPYNSPLHF
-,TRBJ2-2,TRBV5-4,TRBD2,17,TGTGCCAGCAGCACACTTAGCGGGGCAAAGAACACCGGGGAGCTGTTTTTT,CASSTLSGAKNTGELFF
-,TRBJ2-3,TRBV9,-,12,TGTGCCAGCAGCGTAACGGGGGATACGCAGTATTTT,CASSVTGDTQYF
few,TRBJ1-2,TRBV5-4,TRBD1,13,TGTGCCAGCAGACCGGGACAGGGCTATGGCTACACCTTC,CASRPGQGYGYTF
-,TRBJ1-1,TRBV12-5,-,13,TGTGCTAGTGGCGTGATCACCGCAGGGCAAGCTTTCTTT,CASGVITAGQAFF
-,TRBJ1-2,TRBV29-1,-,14,TGCAGCGTTGTAGGAATGGGAGCTAACTATGGCTACACCTTC,CSVVGMGANYGYTF
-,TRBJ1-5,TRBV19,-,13,TGTGCCAGTGGCGACACTCACGGACAGCCCCAGCATTTT,CASGDTHGQPQHF
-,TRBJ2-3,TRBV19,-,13,TGTGCCAGTAGTATCCAGGGCACAGATACGCAGTATTTT,CASSIQGTDTQYF
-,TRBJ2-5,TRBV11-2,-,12,TGTGCCAGCAGCCCTAGGGGGGAGACCCAGTACTTC,CASSPRGETQYF
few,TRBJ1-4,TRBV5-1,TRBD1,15,TGCGCCAGCAGCCGATCCGGGACAGGGGTCGAAAAACTGTTTTTT,CASSRSGTGVEKLFF
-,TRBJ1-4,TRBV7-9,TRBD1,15,TGTGCCAGCAGCCAACTCGGGACAGAAAATGAAAAACTGTTTTTT,CASSQLGTENEKLFF
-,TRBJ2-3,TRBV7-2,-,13,TGTGCCAGCAGCTCCTATCCGGGAGATACGCAGTATTTT,CASSSYPGDTQYF
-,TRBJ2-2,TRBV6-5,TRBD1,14,TGTGCCAGCAGCGCGAACCAGGGGGCCGGGGAGCTGTTTTTT,CASSANQGAGELFF
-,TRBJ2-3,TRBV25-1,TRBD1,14,TGTGCCAGCAGTGAACGAGGGGGCATGGATACGCAGTATTTT,CASSERGGMDTQYF
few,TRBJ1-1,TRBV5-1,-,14,TGCGCCAGCAGCGTAGGGAGCTCGAACACTGAAGCTTTCTTT,CASSVGSSNTEAFF
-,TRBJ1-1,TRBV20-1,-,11,TGCAGTGTCAGGACAAACACTGAAGCTTTCTTT,CSVRTNTEAFF
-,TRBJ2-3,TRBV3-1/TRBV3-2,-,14,TGTGCCAGCAGTCAAACAGCTAGCACAGATACGCAGTATTTT,CASSQTASTDTQYF
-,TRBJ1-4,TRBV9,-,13,TGTGCCAGCAGCCCCGACCTAGCCGGGGAACTGTTTTTT,CASSPDLAGELFF
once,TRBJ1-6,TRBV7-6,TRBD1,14,TGTGCCAGCAGCTTGGGGACAGTGGATTCACCCCTCCACTTT,CASSLGTVDSPLHF
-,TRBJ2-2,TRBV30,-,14,TGTGCCTGGAGTGAACAGCTGGCGACCGGGGAGCTGTTTTTT,CAWSEQLATGELFF
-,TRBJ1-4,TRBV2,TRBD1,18,TGTGCCAGCAGCGCTCCGGGACAGGGGTTCTCAACTAATGAAAAACTGTTTTTT,CASSAPGQGFSTNEKLFF